This T cell receptor beta chain was sequenced in a study of regulatory T cells in long-lasting Graves disease. Per germline, CDR1 MRHNA and CDR2 SNTAGT. The V gene lost 5 bases and the J gene lost 3 bases, with 8 bases spanning the gap. The CDR3 has 13 amino acids. Stated time point: persistent/refractory GD, antithyroid drugs over 5 years with positive TRAb. RNA from PBMCs was the source of the TCR library. Arm-PCR of CDR3 regions with iRepertoire HTBI primers generated TCR beta libraries. As processed by the authors: Across all samples, roughly 62 TRBV segments and 15 or so TRBJ segments were identified. TCRdb processed the multiplex PCR reads anew with MiXCR; each CDR3 protein has one entry. For this entry, the V and J calls and clone size follow TCRdb and not the study's own pipeline. The sample includes 500,000 to 800,000 distinct CDR3 sequences, 25% to 30% seen only once; the top ten take 40% to 55%.

The chain recombines TRBV6-4 with TRBJ2-1, with unresolved D. The receptor was isolated from a female donor with Graves disease. The material sequenced was peripheral blood mononuclear cells (PBMCs), taken when the disease was refractory, from a patient treated with antithyroid drugs. The CDR3 region is CASSLGDYNEQFF. In DNA form, the CDR3 reads TGTGCCAGCAGTCTCGGAGACTACAATGAGCAGTTCTTC.